Following are 13 T cell receptor beta chains from one sample sequenced in a study of human CD8 memory T cell subsets. UMI-labeled 5' RACE produced the TCR beta libraries. TCRdb reprocessed the 5' RACE reads and stores each CDR3 protein as one record, lacking DNA. Its clone listing holds about 10,000 distinct CDR3 sequences. The sample taken for sequencing was CD8+ T cells from PBMCs. These receptors came from a human donor in good health.

The CDR3 loop is CASSQTQAGEGETQYF. This sequence joins TRBV4-3 and TRBJ2-5; the TCRdb call, TRBD2, lacks DNA for checking. CDR1 is LGHNA, CDR2 YSLEER, per germline. This CDR3 contains 16 residues.

The chain has TRBV28 and TRBJ2-7; there is no DNA to check the TCRdb D call of TRBD1. The CDR3 length is 15 residues. CDR1 and CDR2 from the germline V gene are MDHEN and SYDVKM. The CDR3 here is CASSLSGTGTYEQYF.

V and J are TRBV4-3 and TRBJ2-1; lacking DNA, the TRBD1 call made by TCRdb goes unchecked. The CDR3 loop spans 17 amino acids. The germline CDR1 and CDR2 sequences are LGHNA and YSLEER. CDR3 sequence reads: CASSQAFGDGVYNEQFF.

By frequency, this clonotype is medium-sized (0.01 to 0.1%). The gene calls are TRBV10-1 and TRBJ1-1. This CDR3 is 12 amino acids long. From germline, CDR1 is WNHNN and CDR2 SYGVQD (reference sequence). CDR3 protein: CASSDSTTEAFF.

The rearrangement links TRBV14 to TRBJ1-5; TCRdb's assignment of TRBD1 cannot be checked, as there is no DNA. Germline lookup yields CDR1 SGHDN and CDR2 FVKESK. This CDR3 is built from 15 residues. CDR3 sequence reads: CASSQGGSGYQPQHF.

V usage is TRBV6-2 or TRBV6-3 and J usage is TRBJ2-7; TCRdb lists TRBD2, though no DNA is available to test this call. The CDR3 is 15 amino acids. Germline assignment: CDR1 MNHEY and CDR2 SVGEGT. CDR3 region: CASSYGLAGVAEQYF.

The chain uses TRBV14 and TRBJ2-4; the TCRdb call, TRBD2, lacks DNA for checking. Germline V gene data show CDR1 as SGHDN and CDR2 as FVKESK. There are 16 residues in the CDR3. This chain's CDR3 is CASSRTSGGAKNIQYF.

V gene TRBV28 combines with J gene TRBJ2-1; TCRdb's D gene call, TRBD2, goes unchecked for lack of DNA. The CDR3 runs to 15 residues. Germline values: CDR1 MDHEN, CDR2 SYDVKM. The CDR3: CASRARGASYNEQFF.

This sequence joins TRBV27 and TRBJ2-1; TCRdb gives TRBD1 as the D gene, but with no DNA this cannot be confirmed. CDR1 is MNHEY, CDR2 SMNVEV, per germline (reference sequence). This CDR3 region has 15 residues. The CDR3 protein is CASSLGRGARNEQFF.

This rearrangement joins TRBV12-3 or TRBV12-4 to TRBJ1-1. CDR3 length equals 17 residues. The CDR3: CASSSQVASEASTEAFF.

This clonotype is medium-sized by frequency. V usage is TRBV7-8 and J usage is TRBJ2-3; TCRdb returns TRBD1, unconfirmable since there is no DNA. CDR1 and CDR2 (germline): SGHVS, FQNEAQ. This CDR3 is 14 amino acids long. CDR3 sequence: CASSWTQSVDTQYF.

This chain joins TRBV6-6 and TRBJ1-2; the TRBD1 assignment by TCRdb is unverifiable without DNA. The CDR3 totals 12 residues. Germline-derived CDR1 and CDR2 are MNHNY and SVGAGI (reference sequence). The CDR3 region is CVVGGTNYGYTF.

J is TRBJ1-1 and V is TRBV9; TCRdb names TRBD1, which stays unverified in the absence of DNA. Per the germline V gene, CDR1 is SGDLS and CDR2 is YYNGEE. This CDR3 contains 15 residues. The CDR3 region is CASSPGGATGSEAFF.